Below are 20 T cell receptor beta chains sequenced from a single sample in a study of CD8+CD57+ T cells in acquired aplastic anemia. The patients chosen for sequencing had shown expansion of CD8+CD57+ cells (detected by flow cytometry). Genomic DNA provided the template from which TCR beta VDJ and CDR3 profiles were obtained. TCRdb reprocessed the reads via MiXCR and lists one record per CDR3 protein. This repertoire shows hundreds of thousands of distinct CDR3 sequences, approximately 51% found once; its top ten account for roughly 21%. The specimen sequenced was sorted CD4+, CD8+, or CD8+CD57+ T cells (not recorded which) from PBMCs. The source is a human donor with aplastic anemia.

The chain couples TRBV7-9 to TRBJ1-2, with TRBD1 matching over 9 bases. Looked up from germline, CDR1 is SEHNR and CDR2 is FQNEAQ (reference sequence). V was pared by 6 bases and J by 4 bases, with 6 bases of the junction left unmatched. The CDR3 is 14 amino acids. CDR3: CASREDRGTYGYTF. The CDR3 DNA is TGTGCCAGCAGGGAGGACAGGGGCACCTATGGCTACACCTTC.

This clonotype was found many times. This rearrangement joins TRBV11-2 to TRBJ2-1; D is perhaps TRBD2 (5 bases). Deletions cut 4 bases from V and 8 bases from J, with 18 bases between. This CDR3 has 15 residues. Germline CDR1 SGHAT, CDR2 FQNNGV. The CDR3 DNA reads as TGTGCCAGCAGCTCGCGGCGAATCATTAGCGATGAGCAGTTCTTC. Translation gives CASSSRRIISDEQFF.

The chain is built from TRBV9 and TRBJ2-3, with D possibly matching TRBD1 (6 bases). The germline V gene encodes CDR1 SGDLS and CDR2 YYNGEE. The CDR3 extends over 15 amino acids. Trimming took 0 bases from V and 6 from J, leaving 14 bases between them. The CDR3 sequence: CASSVGGTHQDTQYF. DNA for the CDR3: TGTGCCAGCAGCGTAGGTGGGACACATCAGGATACGCAGTATTTT.

Many counts were recorded for this clonotype. The rearrangement uses TRBV5-1 and TRBJ2-7, with 7 nucleotides matching TRBD1. This CDR3 is 16 amino acids long. The germline gives CDR1 SGHRS, CDR2 YFSETQ. Unmatched junction bases numbered 15, after V lost 4 bases and J lost 5 bases. CDR3 DNA sequence: TGCGCCAGCAGCCAGGAAGGGACAGTTGGATTGAACGAGCAGTACTTC. Protein sequence: CASSQEGTVGLNEQYF.

The chain recombines TRBV30 with TRBJ1-6, with D uncertain. The length of the CDR3 is 18 residues. Germline values: CDR1 GTSNPN, CDR2 SVGIG (reference sequence). Trimming took off 4 bases at V and 4 bases at J, with 23 bases between the two ends. The CDR3 region has the DNA TGTGCCTGGACCTCAGCGTTCGGTATTGGGGTTTATAATTCACCCCTCCACTTT. It translates to CAWTSAFGIGVYNSPLHF.

This clonotype occurred many times. CDR3 region: CASSVDGRGTAEAFF. As DNA, the CDR3 is TGTGCCAGCAGCGTAGACGGACGGGGTACCGCTGAAGCTTTCTTT. The V call is TRBV9, the J call TRBJ1-1; D call uncertain. The germline V and J ends were trimmed by 0 bases and 6 bases, with 15 bases remaining between them. Germline V gene sequence: CDR1 SGDLS, CDR2 YYNGEE. The CDR3 totals 15 residues.

This sequence joins TRBV5-1 and TRBJ1-1; TRBD1 agrees at 7 bases. Per germline, CDR1 SGHRS and CDR2 YFSETQ. V shed 4 bases and J 2 bases; nucleotides not matched to a gene: 14. CDR3 length: 17 residues. In DNA form, the CDR3 reads TGCGCCAGCAGCCGAGACCAGGGGGGTTTGGTAAACACTGAAGCTTTCTTT. This sequence encodes CASSRDQGGLVNTEAFF.

This clonotype was observed at least ten times. The V gene is TRBV6-5, the J gene TRBJ1-3; possibly TRBD1 for D (6 bases). Germline CDR1 is MNHEY and CDR2 is SVGAGI. This CDR3 spans 15 amino acids. Trimming took off 0 bases at V and 0 bases at J, with 6 bases between the two ends. The CDR3 nucleotides are TGTGCCAGCAGTTACTCGACAGGCTCTGGAAACACCATATATTTT. This translates into CASSYSTGSGNTIYF.

This clonotype has more than one count but fewer than ten. The chain carries TRBV2 and TRBJ2-7; the match to TRBD2 covers 9 bases. The CDR3 extends over 16 amino acids. CDR1 and CDR2 from the germline V gene are SNHLY and FYNNEI. The V and J ends lost 3 bases and 5 bases, in that order; junction bases with no gene match: 11. The CDR3 nucleotides are TGTGCCAGCAGTGATATAGGTCCTAGCGGGGTGGACGAGCAGTACTTC. This codes for CASSDIGPSGVDEQYF.

In this sample, this clonotype turned up a few times. A junction end diverges from the germline sequence, so it may reflect a read error. CDR3 sequence (DNA): TGTGCCAGCAGCTTGTTCAACGGGGACACTGTAGCTTTCTTT. The encoded protein is CASSLFNGDTVAFF. J is TRBJ1-1 and V is TRBV5-8; maybe TRBD1 (6 bases). From germline, CDR1 is SGHTS and CDR2 YDEGEE. This CDR3 is 14 amino acids long.

This clonotype was seen a single time. The chain uses TRBV20-1 and TRBJ1-2; 10 nucleotides align to TRBD1. CDR1 DFQATT and CDR2 SNEGSKA come from the germline V gene (reference sequence). Unmatched junction bases numbered 5, after V lost 5 bases and J lost 5 bases. The CDR3 consists of 13 residues. CDR3 amino acids: CSAAKGQGYGYTF. CDR3 bases: TGCAGTGCTGCTAAGGGACAGGGGTATGGCTACACCTTC.

The V and J genes are TRBV6-1 and TRBJ1-1; D unclear. The germline gives CDR1 MNHNS, CDR2 SASEGT. The CDR3 covers 12 residues. Trimming removed 1 base at V and 11 bases at J, with 11 bases between. CDR3 sequence: CASSEGEWTAFF. In DNA, the CDR3 is TGTGCCAGCAGTGAAGGGGAGTGGACCGCTTTCTTT.

Only a few counts were recorded for this clonotype. A much larger clone lies a single base off, so this may be a read error. The chain recombines TRBV19 with TRBJ1-4; D call uncertain. The CDR3 length is 15 residues. CDR1 LNHDA and CDR2 SQIVND come from the germline V gene (reference sequence). CDR3 nucleotide sequence: TGTGCCTGTAGTCGGAGCTACCTTGAGAGGGAAAAACTGTTTTTT. It codes for CACSRSYLEREKLFF.

The CDR3 bases are TGTGCCAGCAGTGTCCTGGGACTAGCAGAGACCCAGTACTTC. Translating gives CASSVLGLAETQYF. The chain couples TRBV2 to TRBJ2-5; 9 nucleotides align to TRBD2. The germline gives CDR1 SNHLY, CDR2 FYNNEI. There are 14 residues in the CDR3. The ends lost 4 bases at V and 4 bases at J; junction bases unmatched: 4.

In its sample, this clonotype was seen many times. This chain joins TRBV4-1 and TRBJ2-7; D remains unclear. Trimming shortened V by 4 bases and J by 3 bases, and 16 bases separated the two germline ends. There are 15 residues in the CDR3. CDR1 MGHRA and CDR2 YSYEKL come from the germline V gene. The chain's CDR3 is CASSPLPEELYEQYF. In DNA, the CDR3 is TGCGCCAGCAGCCCTCTCCCCGAAGAGCTCTACGAGCAGTACTTC.

V is TRBV20-1 and J is TRBJ2-7; either TRBD1 or TRBD2 may supply D (6 bases each). The germline gives CDR1 DFQATT, CDR2 SNEGSKA (reference sequence). The CDR3 has 14 residues. Trimming removed 1 base from V and 0 bases from J, with 10 bases in between. The DNA for the CDR3 is TGCAGTGCTAGAGGGAGGGGGGCCTCCTACGAGCAGTACTTC. As protein: CSARGRGASYEQYF.

Comments on this clonotype: The missing conserved phenylalanine or tryptophan at the end of this CDR3 makes a read error likely. V and J are TRBV6-6 and TRBJ1-1; no firm D call. Germline values: CDR1 MNHNY, CDR2 SVGAGI (reference sequence). V gave up 5 bases and J gave up 3 bases, with 13 bases separating them. This CDR3 spans 14 amino acids. CDR3 nucleotide sequence: TGTGCCAGCAGTGAGTCTGGGAGGGACACTGAAGCTTTCATT. As protein: CASSESGRDTEAFI.

This clonotype was seen a handful of times. J is TRBJ2-2 and V is TRBV6-8, with 9 bases lining up with TRBD2. This CDR3 has 18 residues. Germline V gives CDR1 MNHGY, CDR2 SAAAGT. The junction had 10 bases not matched to a gene; V was cut back by 5 bases and J by 0 bases. The CDR3 sequence: CASSRPLRLAANTGELFF. In nucleotides, the CDR3 is TGTGCCAGCAGTCGCCCCCTTCGACTAGCGGCGAACACCGGGGAGCTGTTTTTT.

The chain employs TRBV5-6 and TRBJ2-7; 10 nucleotides match TRBD1. CDR1 and CDR2 (germline): SGHDT, YYEEEE. The CDR3 is 14 residues long. The J segment lost 2 bases and the V segment lost 3 bases, leaving 2 bases of the junction unmatched. CDR3 in DNA: TGTGCCAGCAGCTGGGGGACAGGGGCCTACGAGCAGTACTTC. Protein sequence: CASSWGTGAYEQYF.

At least ten counts were recorded for this clonotype. The rearrangement uses TRBV24-1 and TRBJ2-1, with 11 bases matching TRBD2. Germline values: CDR1 KGHDR, CDR2 SFDVKD. V trimming: 9 bases; J trimming: 5 bases; junction bases outside the gene matches: 5. The CDR3 extends over 14 amino acids. The CDR3 reads CATGLAGGHNEQFF. CDR3 nucleotides: TGTGCCACCGGGCTAGCGGGGGGTCACAATGAGCAGTTCTTC.